This T cell receptor (beta chain) was observed in a study of vaccination and CD4 T cells after COVID-19 (dated by TCRdb to the early 2020s). A note on the overall study: Convalescent patients had a positive SARS-CoV-2 result on nasal swab PCR, and of these patients, fewer than ten had mild disease and one had severe disease. Post-vaccine blood samples were obtained a median of approximately 74 days after the second vaccine dose, with a range of about 13 to 241 days. Six males and four females were included in the convalescent cohort, with two Hispanic individuals, seven Caucasians, two Asians and one multiracial person represented. Each participant got two doses of either the Pfizer-BioNTech BNT162b2 vaccine (n=8) or the Moderna mRNA-1273 vaccine (n=2). In ten to eleven COVID-19 convalescent patients and a few infection-naive healthy vaccine recipients, the spike-specific CD4+ TCR repertoire before mRNA vaccination was compared with the repertoire after mRNA vaccination. Post-COVID blood samples were collected from convalescent patients a median of approximately 100 days after diagnosis, with a range of roughly 30 to 161 days. Control cultures used a CEFX viral epitope pool as positive control, an HIV-1 Nef peptide pool as negative control, or no peptide. Culture stimuli were overlapping spike peptide pools from SARS-CoV-2 and from the common cold coronaviruses HCoV-NL63, HCoV-OC43 and HCoV-229E. The research as a whole found: In convalescent patients, a median around 86% of post-vaccine SARS-CoV-2-reactive clones were detected only after vaccination, suggesting vaccine-specific priming. An increase in the median number of SARS-CoV-2-reactive clonotypes from approximately 20 after infection to 38 after vaccination was observed, but the change was not found to be significant. The study included relatively few convalescent patients and did not analyze early timepoints after natural infection. Of the vaccine-specific clones found in convalescent patients, nearly all (304 of 307) were mono-reactive for SARS-CoV-2 spike instead of being cross-reactive with common cold coronaviruses.

This clonotype was picked up a small number of times. Its target antigen remains unknown. No much larger clone exists at a distance of one base, and base qualities are not known. Taken from cysteine to phenylalanine, the CDR3 has 14 residues. The kept DNA is CDR3 alone, 42 bases in frame from the first base. From the germline V gene, CDR1 is MNHNS and CDR2 is SASEGT. The junction carries 13 bases between V and J, which are trimmed by 5 bases and 3 bases respectively. Sample treatment or condition, as interpreted from the label and publication: approximately nine-day PBMC culture with coronavirus spike peptide pools or control peptides (ViraFEST assay). The study used the ViraFEST assay, which expanded antigen-specific T cells with peptide pools and then identified expanded clonotypes by TCR sequencing. The convalescent patients' positive SARS-CoV-2 PCR tests fell between March and December 2020, which was before the Alpha, Beta and Delta variants emerged in the United States. Approximately 2.1 million PBMCs per well were cultured in IMDM with approximately 5% human AB serum and approximately 9.1 IU/ml IL-2, plus 10 ug/ml peptide pools. On days 3 and 7, half of the culture medium was replaced with fresh IL-2-containing medium. CD4+ T cells were isolated after less than twelve days of culture through negative selection using the EasySep CD4+ T cell isolation kit. PBMCs were separated from whole blood using Ficoll-Paque Plus gradient centrifugation and then either used fresh or cryopreserved at -140C. In general, triplicate wells were set up for every culture condition.

The library came from PCR. DNA from cultured CD4+ T cells underwent TCR sequencing with the Oncomine TCR Beta short-read assay at the Johns Hopkins FTIC core. The QIAamp micro DNA kit was used to extract genomic DNA from the cultured CD4+ T cells. Oncomine TCR Beta libraries made from cultured CD4+ T cells were pooled using unique dual indexes and sequenced on an Illumina iSeq 100. In the authors' own workflow: Non-productive sequences were filtered out, and CDR3s that did not start with C, did not end with F or W, or were shorter than 7 amino acids were discarded. Antigen-specific clonotypes were identified using the MANAFEST web application through comparison of peptide-stimulated wells with reference and other culture wells. An FDR below 0.05, an odds ratio above 5, and a productive frequency above 0.1% in at least two of three replicate wells were required for clones to be considered positive. A clonotype was classed as cross-reactive if the clonotype showed significant expansion both in SARS-CoV-2 spike wells and in at least one common cold coronavirus spike condition. Using R version 3.6.1, CDR3 homology was evaluated through Levenshtein distances (stringdist) along with unrooted phylogenetic trees (ape). Clones were called with MiXCR by TCRdb after fastp trimmed the public reads at Q25, and only in-frame beta chains were retained. Under each unique CDR3 protein, matching rows form one entry showing the most common genes and DNA. TCRdb, not the authors, supplied the V and J calls. The sample contains 20,000 to 25,000 distinct CDR3 sequences, 32% of them found a single time. Clones ranked in the top ten supply 12% of the sample.

This sequence originates from a human donor with COVID-19. The chain links TRBV6-1 with TRBJ1-1, with the D gene call left open. Sequencing was done on a sample of cultured CD4+ T cells from blood. The sequenced DNA is TGTGCCAGCAGTCCTATTCCTGGTGACACTGAAGCTTTCTTT. It translates as CASSPIPGDTEAFF.